This T cell receptor beta chain was found in a study of shared clonotypes between healthy human individuals. The CDR3 is 13 amino acids. The V gene's germline CDR1 is SQVTM and CDR2 ANQGSEA. The ends were cut back, 4 bases at V and 8 bases at J, with 14 bases in the middle. Here immunoSEQ multiplex PCR was the method, and the copy in TCRdb shows in-frame clones only, minus some. The sample records 2.3 million or so clones, 85% to 95% being singletons. As to this clone: The antigen remains unidentified.

General study findings and limits: Rarefaction showed that sequencing of sorted subsets was incomplete (despite large depth).

Only Caucasian adults living in Nashville, Tennessee served as donors. V is TRBV29-1 and J is TRBJ1-4, with D hard to call. Sequenced input: naive CD4+ T cells from PBMCs. Documented subset: CD45RA+ positively selected. This TCR was recovered from a man aged 18 to 35 in good health. Some clones in this sample may be carry-over from other donors' samples. The CDR3, as DNA: TGCAGCGTTGCCTGGATTCCGGGGGAAAAACTGTTTTTT. The encoded protein is CSVAWIPGEKLFF.